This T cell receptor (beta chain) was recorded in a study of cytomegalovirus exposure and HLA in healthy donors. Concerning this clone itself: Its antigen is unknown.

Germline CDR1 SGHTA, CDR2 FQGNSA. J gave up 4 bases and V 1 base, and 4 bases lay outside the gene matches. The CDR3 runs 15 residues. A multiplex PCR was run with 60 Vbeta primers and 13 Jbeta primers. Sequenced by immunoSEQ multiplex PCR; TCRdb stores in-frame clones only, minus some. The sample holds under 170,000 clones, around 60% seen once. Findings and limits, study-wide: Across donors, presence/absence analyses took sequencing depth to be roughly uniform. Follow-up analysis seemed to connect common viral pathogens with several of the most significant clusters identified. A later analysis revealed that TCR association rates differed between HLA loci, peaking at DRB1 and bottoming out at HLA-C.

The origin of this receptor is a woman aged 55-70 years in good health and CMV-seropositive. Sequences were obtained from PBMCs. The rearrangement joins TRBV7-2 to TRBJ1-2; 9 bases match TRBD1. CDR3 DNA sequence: TGTGCCAGCAGCTTAGGTGGGACAGGGACCTATGGCTACACCTTC. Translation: CASSLGGTGTYGYTF.